This T cell receptor (beta chain) is from a study of blood T cell repertoires in COVID-19. Study-wide context: Samples of COVID-19 (acute and convalescent) were obtained from the United States, Italy and Spain. From T cells, B-cell-depleted T cells, or PBMCs came the material, which was cDNA or gDNA.

The germline V gene has CDR1 MGHRA and CDR2 YSYEKL. V dropped 3 bases and J dropped 5; count of bases not matched to a gene: 3. The CDR3 totals 15 residues. Participants, about 18 to 90 years old, spanned around 26 US areas. Exposed volunteers were people who met a COVID-19 case within 2 weeks before study entry. Assay used: immunoSEQ multiplex PCR; TCRdb lists only in-frame clones, some missing. The sample shows 230,000 or so clones, about 85% of them seen only once. V and J are TRBV4-1 and TRBJ2-3, with TRBD2 matching 12 bases. Sequencing was performed on PBMCs or T cells enriched from blood (not recorded which). This receptor was taken from a woman aged 45-65 years who had been exposed to COVID-19. CDR3 protein: CASSQTSGGGDTQYF. CDR3 DNA sequence: TGCGCCAGCAGCCAGACTAGCGGGGGTGGAGATACGCAGTATTTT.